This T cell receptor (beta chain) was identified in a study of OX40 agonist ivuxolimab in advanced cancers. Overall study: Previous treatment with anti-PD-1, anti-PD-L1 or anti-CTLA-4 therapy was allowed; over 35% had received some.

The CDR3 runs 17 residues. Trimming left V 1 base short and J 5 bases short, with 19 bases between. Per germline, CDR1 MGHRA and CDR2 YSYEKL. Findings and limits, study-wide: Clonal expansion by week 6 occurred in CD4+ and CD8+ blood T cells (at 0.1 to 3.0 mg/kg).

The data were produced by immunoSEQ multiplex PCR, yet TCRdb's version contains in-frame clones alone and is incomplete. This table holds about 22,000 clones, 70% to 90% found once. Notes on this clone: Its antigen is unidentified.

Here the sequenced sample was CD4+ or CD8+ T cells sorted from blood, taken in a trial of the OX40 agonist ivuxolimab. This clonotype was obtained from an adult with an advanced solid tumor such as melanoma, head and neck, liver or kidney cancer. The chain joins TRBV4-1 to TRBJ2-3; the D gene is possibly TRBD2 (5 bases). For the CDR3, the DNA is TGCGCCAGCAGCCAAGCCGCTACCGCTGTCGGGATAGATACGCAGTATTTT. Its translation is CASSQAATAVGIDTQYF.